Below are 30 T cell receptor beta chains sequenced from a single sample in a study of cytomegalovirus exposure and HLA in healthy donors. PCR involved 60 Vbeta and 13 Jbeta primers. Generated by immunoSEQ multiplex PCR, the TCRdb table keeps only in-frame clones and is missing some. Of over 150,000 clones detected, 70% to 80% appear once; the ten largest clones hold approximately 8.7%. Input material: PBMCs. These TCRs come from a man between 18 and 29 years old in good health and CMV-seropositive.

The V gene is TRBV4-3, the J gene TRBJ1-6, with D tentatively TRBD1 (6 bases). The germline V and J ends were trimmed by 0 bases and 11 bases, with 11 bases remaining between them. From germline, CDR1 is LGHNA and CDR2 YSLEER. The CDR3 covers 14 residues. The CDR3 DNA sequence: TGCGCCAGCAGCCAAGATTTAAAGGGGGCACCCCTCCACTTT. Encoded protein: CASSQDLKGAPLHF.

CDR3 coding DNA: TGTGCCAGTACCCTACAGGTGGGGTTCACAGATACGCAGTATTTT. Translation gives CASTLQVGFTDTQYF. The V and J genes are TRBV19 and TRBJ2-3, with a tentative D call TRBD1 (5 bases). V was pared by 7 bases and J by 2 bases, with 16 bases between. The V gene's germline CDR1 is LNHDA and CDR2 SQIVND (reference sequence). CDR3 length: 15 amino acids.

The rearrangement links TRBV7-9 to TRBJ1-5, with D possibly being TRBD1 (6 bases). V was pared by 1 base and J by 9 bases, with 10 bases between. This CDR3 is built from 13 residues. The germline gives CDR1 SEHNR, CDR2 FQNEAQ (reference sequence). The CDR3 is CASSLEQGRPQHF. The CDR3 DNA sequence: TGTGCCAGCAGCTTAGAACAGGGACGGCCCCAGCATTTT.

The genes are TRBV6-1 and TRBJ1-2, with D unclear. The CDR3 consists of 13 residues. From germline, CDR1 is MNHNS and CDR2 SASEGT. With 5 bases removed from V and 3 bases from J, the gap between germline ends came to 10 bases. CDR3 amino acids: CASSLDTYYGYTF. The CDR3 DNA is TGTGCCAGCAGTTTAGACACCTACTATGGCTACACCTTC.

The chain combines TRBV29-1 with TRBJ1-2; perhaps TRBD1 as D (6 bases). Looked up from germline, CDR1 is SQVTM and CDR2 is ANQGSEA. This CDR3 comprises 13 residues. The V end was cut by 0 bases, the J end by 8 bases, with 13 bases between. CDR3 sequence: CSVEEGGARGYTF. CDR3 sequence (DNA): TGCAGCGTTGAAGAAGGGGGGGCGCGGGGCTACACCTTC.

This clone has just a few counts. J is TRBJ1-2 and V is TRBV4-2, with D unclear. V gave up 3 bases and J gave up 8 bases, with 7 bases separating them. The CDR3 loop spans 11 amino acids. In germline, CDR1 is LGHNA, CDR2 YNFKEQ. The CDR3: CASSHNSGYTF. CDR3 DNA sequence: TGTGCCAGCAGCCATAATTCCGGCTACACCTTC.

This sequence joins TRBV5-5 and TRBJ1-5; no clear D. Germline V lookup: CDR1 SGHKS, CDR2 YYEKEE (reference sequence). Trimming shortened V by 2 bases and J by 8 bases, and 14 bases separated the two germline ends. CDR3 size: 14 residues. CDR3: CASSLQWAPEPQHF. The CDR3 DNA reads TGTGCCAGCAGCTTACAATGGGCTCCGGAGCCCCAGCATTTT.

CDR3 DNA: TGTGCCATCAGTGCCACAGGGGGTGGCACTGAAGCTTTCTTT. It codes for CAISATGGGTEAFF. The chain joins TRBV10-3 to TRBJ1-1, with TRBD1 matching 8 bases. Per the germline V gene, CDR1 is ENHRY and CDR2 is SYGVKD. This CDR3 contains 14 residues. V lost 4 bases and J lost 4; bases outside the gene matches: 5.

The chain has TRBV25-1 and TRBJ1-4; 8 nucleotides align to TRBD1. The CDR3 is made up of 14 amino acids. Losses at the gene ends were 4 bases for V and 7 bases for J; bases not matched to a gene: 5. In germline, CDR1 is MGHDK, CDR2 SYGVNS. CDR3 protein: CASSGQGAGEKLFF. The CDR3 DNA reads as TGTGCCAGCAGTGGTCAGGGGGCGGGTGAAAAACTGTTTTTT.

The V call is TRBV2, the J call TRBJ1-1, with D possibly TRBD1 on 6 matching bases. CDR3 size: 15 residues. CDR1 and CDR2 from the germline V gene are SNHLY and FYNNEI. Trimming removed 7 bases from V and 0 bases from J, with 15 bases in between. In DNA form, the CDR3 reads TGTGCCAGCAAGCTAAATGGACAGATGAACACTGAAGCTTTCTTT. This translates into CASKLNGQMNTEAFF. Using reference TRBV2 and TRBJ1-1 for the parts outside the CDR3, the full variable domain is EPEVTQTPSHQVTQMGQEVILRCVPISNHLYFYWYRQILGQKVEFLVSFYNNEISEKSEIFDDQFSVERPDGSNFTLKIRSTKLEDSAMYFCASKLNGQMNTEAFFGQGTRLTVV.

The CDR3 loop is CSVGAEGVNTGELFF. Written as DNA, the CDR3 is TGCAGCGTTGGGGCAGAAGGGGTCAACACCGGGGAGCTGTTTTTT. The J gene is TRBJ2-2, the V gene TRBV29-1; D may be TRBD1 (5 bases). V was trimmed by 4 bases and J by 2 bases, leaving 14 bases between them. Germline V lookup: CDR1 SQVTM, CDR2 ANQGSEA. CDR3 length: 15 amino acids.

CDR3 in amino acids: CASTILATGELFF. The CDR3 DNA sequence: TGTGCCAGTACAATATTGGCCACCGGGGAGCTGTTTTTT. This chain links TRBV19 with TRBJ2-2; no firm D call. Trimming removed 7 bases at V and 4 bases at J, with 10 bases between. The V gene's germline CDR1 is LNHDA and CDR2 SQIVND (reference sequence). The CDR3 has 13 residues.

V usage is TRBV29-1 and J usage is TRBJ2-5, with D maybe TRBD1 (6 bases). The CDR3 totals 12 residues. Germline assignment: CDR1 SQVTM and CDR2 ANQGSEA. Trimming pared 4 bases from V and 5 bases from J, leaving 11 bases between. The CDR3: CSVAQGLETQYF. The DNA of the CDR3 is TGCAGCGTTGCTCAGGGGTTGGAGACCCAGTACTTC. The entire variable domain, with the rest obtained from reference TRBV29-1 and TRBJ2-5, is as follows: SAVISQKPSRDICQRGTSLTIQCQVDSQVTMMFWYRQQPGQSLTLIATANQGSEATYESGFVIDKFPISRPNLTFSTLTVSNMSPEDSSIYLCSVAQGLETQYFGPGTRLLVL.

The genes are TRBV6-1 and TRBJ1-1; D remains unclear. Germline-derived CDR1 and CDR2 are MNHNS and SASEGT. The V and J ends lost 2 bases and 0 bases respectively, with 7 bases between them. This CDR3 has 14 amino acids. CDR3 residues: CASSETGMNTEAFF. The DNA for the CDR3 is TGTGCCAGCAGTGAAACCGGTATGAACACTGAAGCTTTCTTT.

The V gene is TRBV5-1, the J gene TRBJ1-6; 8 positions match TRBD1. V shed 0 bases and J 7 bases; nucleotides not matched to a gene: 6. The CDR3 extends over 16 amino acids. CDR1 is SGHRS and CDR2 is YFSETQ in the germline V gene. The CDR3 DNA reads as TGCGCCAGCAGCTTGGACAGGGGGGCGCGGAATTCACCCCTCCACTTT. It specifies CASSLDRGARNSPLHF.

J is TRBJ1-2 and V is TRBV19; a weak D match, TRBD1 (6 bases). CDR1 and CDR2 (germline): LNHDA, SQIVND (reference sequence). V was pared by 3 bases and J by 0 bases, with 11 bases between. The CDR3 contains 15 residues. The CDR3 DNA reads TGTGCCAGTAGTATGTTACCAGGGGCTAACTATGGCTACACCTTC. Amino acids: CASSMLPGANYGYTF.

The chain has TRBV30 and TRBJ2-1; possible D gene TRBD2, 5 bases. V lost 2 bases and J lost 7, with 6 bases in between. The CDR3 has 11 residues. CDR1 is GTSNPN, CDR2 SVGIG, per germline (reference sequence). CDR3 sequence: CAWSSGNEQFF. In nucleotides, the CDR3 is TGTGCCTGGAGTTCGGGGAATGAGCAGTTCTTC.

In its sample, this clone was seen a few times. This sequence joins TRBV29-1 and TRBJ2-7, with TRBD1 matching 10 bases. CDR1 SQVTM and CDR2 ANQGSEA come from the germline V gene. Germline trimming cut 7 bases from V and 0 bases from J; bases unmatched to any gene: 6. This CDR3 is 14 amino acids long. The CDR3 bases are TGCAGCGGGAGGACAGGGGGAAACTCCTACGAGCAGTACTTC. Its protein is CSGRTGGNSYEQYF.

This chain links TRBV4-2 with TRBJ2-3; TRBD2 matches 9 bases. V lost 0 bases to trimming and J lost 2 bases; unmatched junction nucleotides: 3. Germline values: CDR1 LGHNA, CDR2 YNFKEQ. This CDR3 spans 16 amino acids. CDR3 region: CASSQEASGDTDTQYF. The CDR3 DNA is TGTGCCAGCAGCCAAGAGGCTAGCGGGGACACAGATACGCAGTATTTT.

In its sample, this clone was seen once. The rearrangement links TRBV30 to TRBJ1-5, with 7 bases matching TRBD1. Per germline, CDR1 GTSNPN and CDR2 SVGIG (reference sequence). There are 17 residues in the CDR3. This CDR3 is CARGGRGVPEGNQPQHF. CDR3 DNA: TGTGCGAGAGGGGGCAGGGGGGTACCAGAGGGCAATCAGCCCCAGCATTTT.

The chain uses TRBV25-1 and TRBJ1-6, with a possible D match to TRBD1 (5 bases). CDR3 length: 14 amino acids. Germline V CDR1 and CDR2: MGHDK, SYGVNS. V lost 7 bases, J lost 9 bases, and 16 bases lay in between. In DNA, the CDR3 is TGTGCCAGCAATCTAGGGACGGAGGGTTCACCCCTCCACTTT. Amino acids: CASNLGTEGSPLHF.

Points on this clone: Additional DNA sequences in this sample encode the identical CDR3. The chain carries TRBV18 and TRBJ2-2; D is uncertain. This CDR3 has 14 amino acids. The V end was cut by 3 bases, the J end by 3 bases, with 8 bases between. The germline CDR1 and CDR2 sequences are KGHSH and LQKENI. CDR3 in DNA: TGTGCCAGCTCACCTCCGGCGGACACCGGGGAGCTGTTTTTT. This encodes CASSPPADTGELFF.

The CDR3 loop is CASSMGQGREQYF. CDR3 nucleotide sequence: TGTGCCAGTAGTATGGGACAGGGGAGGGAGCAGTACTTC. The chain joins TRBV19 to TRBJ2-7; 10 bases align to TRBD1. V lost 3 bases, J lost 7 bases, and 3 bases stayed unmatched. The CDR3 is 13 residues long. In germline, CDR1 is LNHDA, CDR2 SQIVND (reference sequence).

The V and J genes are TRBV7-6 and TRBJ1-2, with a tentative D call TRBD1 (6 bases). Trimming took 1 base from V and 2 from J, leaving 8 bases between them. CDR3 size: 14 residues. Germline V gene data show CDR1 as SGHVS and CDR2 as FNYEAQ. CDR3 DNA: TGTGCCAGCAGCTTAGGGACAGAAAACTATGGCTACACCTTC. Protein product: CASSLGTENYGYTF. Full variable domain (rest looked up from reference TRBV7-6 and TRBJ1-2): GAGVSQSPRYKVTKRGQDVALRCDPISGHVSLYWYRQALGQGPEFLTYFNYEAQQDKSGLPNDRFSAERPEGSISTLTIQRTEQRDSAMYRCASSLGTENYGYTFGSGTRLTVV.

This clone has a handful of counts. The chain couples TRBV10-2 to TRBJ1-1; D perhaps matches TRBD1 (5 bases). Germline CDR1 and CDR2: WSHSY and SAAADI. Between the trimmed V and J ends, which lost 2 bases and 0 bases, there was a span of 13 bases. The CDR3 runs 16 residues. This CDR3 reads CASSEPAGPMNTEAFF. CDR3 nucleotide sequence: TGCGCCAGCAGTGAGCCAGCAGGGCCCATGAACACTGAAGCTTTCTTT.

V and J are TRBV5-1 and TRBJ2-2; 8 nucleotides agree with TRBD1. The CDR3 covers 16 residues. The germline gives CDR1 SGHRS, CDR2 YFSETQ. V was clipped by 4 bases and J by 1 base; unmatched bases: 6. CDR3 bases: TGCGCCAGCAGCCTGGGACAGGTGGGGAACACCGGGGAGCTGTTTTTT. Its translation is CASSLGQVGNTGELFF.

This sequence joins TRBV29-1 and TRBJ1-1; 7 bases map to TRBD1. CDR3 length equals 12 residues. Trimming took 6 bases from V and 1 from J; bases not matched to a gene: 2. Germline V lookup: CDR1 SQVTM, CDR2 ANQGSEA. For the CDR3, the DNA is TGCAGCGTGGGACAGCAGAACACTGAAGCTTTCTTT. Its translation is CSVGQQNTEAFF.

The V call is TRBV10-3, the J call TRBJ1-3; tentatively, D is TRBD1 (5 bases). The germline CDR1 and CDR2 sequences are ENHRY and SYGVKD. The CDR3 sequence is 17 residues long. Between the trimmed V and J ends, which lost 6 bases and 0 bases, there was a span of 18 bases. CDR3 sequence (DNA): TGTGCCATCAGCAACAACCTAAGGACAAACTCTGGAAACACCATATATTTT. It encodes CAISNNLRTNSGNTIYF.

This chain uses TRBV19 with TRBJ2-7; possible D gene TRBD2, 5 bases. V lost 5 bases and J 4 bases, leaving 15 bases between the germline ends. The length of the CDR3 is 14 residues. Per the germline V gene, CDR1 is LNHDA and CDR2 is SQIVND (reference sequence). For the CDR3, the DNA is TGTGCCAGTAGTCCAGCCCTCCGGGGTTACGAGCAGTACTTC. This translates into CASSPALRGYEQYF. Complete variable domain (other parts from reference TRBV19 and TRBJ2-7): DGGITQSPKYLFRKEGQNVTLSCEQNLNHDAMYWYRQDPGQGLRLIYYSQIVNDFQKGDIAEGYSVSREKKESFPLTVTSAQKNPTAFYLCASSPALRGYEQYFGPGTRLTVT.

This clone was counted once. V usage is TRBV5-6 and J usage is TRBJ2-1; 12 bases align to TRBD2. CDR1 SGHDT and CDR2 YYEEEE come from the germline V gene. This CDR3 is 15 amino acids long. Trimming cost V 3 bases and J 6 bases; bases outside gene matches: 4. CDR3 in DNA: TGTGCCAGCAGCTGGGGACTAGCGGGTCTCAATGAGCAGTTCTTC. This codes for CASSWGLAGLNEQFF. The complete variable domain, with remaining parts taken from reference TRBV5-6 and TRBJ2-1, reads DAGVTQSPTHLIKTRGQQVTLRCSPKSGHDTVSWYQQALGQGPQFIFQYYEEEERQRGNFPDRFSGHQFPNYSSELNVNALLLGDSALYLCASSWGLAGLNEQFFGPGTRLTVL.